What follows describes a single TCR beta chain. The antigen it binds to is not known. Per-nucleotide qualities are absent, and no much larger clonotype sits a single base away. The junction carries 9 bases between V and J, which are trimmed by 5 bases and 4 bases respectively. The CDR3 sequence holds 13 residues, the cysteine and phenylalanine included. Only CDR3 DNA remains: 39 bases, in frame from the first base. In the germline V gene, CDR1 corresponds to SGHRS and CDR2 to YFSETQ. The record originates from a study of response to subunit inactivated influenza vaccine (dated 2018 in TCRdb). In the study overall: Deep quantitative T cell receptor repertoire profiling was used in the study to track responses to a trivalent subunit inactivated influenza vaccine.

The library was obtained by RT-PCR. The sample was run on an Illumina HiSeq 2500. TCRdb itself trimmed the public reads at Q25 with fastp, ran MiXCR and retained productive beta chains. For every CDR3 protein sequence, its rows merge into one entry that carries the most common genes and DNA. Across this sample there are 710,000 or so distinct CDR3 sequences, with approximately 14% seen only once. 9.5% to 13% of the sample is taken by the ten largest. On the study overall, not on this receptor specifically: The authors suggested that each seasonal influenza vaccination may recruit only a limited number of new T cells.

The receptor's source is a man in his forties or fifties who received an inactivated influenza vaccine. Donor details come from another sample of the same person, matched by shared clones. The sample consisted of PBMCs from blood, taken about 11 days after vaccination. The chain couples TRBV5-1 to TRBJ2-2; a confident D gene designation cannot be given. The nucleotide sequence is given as TGCGCCAGCAGAGAAGGGTTCACCGGGGAGCTGTTTTTT. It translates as CASREGFTGELFF.